This is a list of T cell receptor beta chains from one sample in a study of regulatory T cells in long-lasting Graves disease. TCRdb redid the calling of the multiplex PCR reads with MiXCR, one entry per CDR3 protein. The table has hundreds of thousands of distinct CDR3 sequences, 13% seen once. The data also belong to a second study, concerning T cells in Graves' hyperthyroidism and ophthalmopathy.

Material: peripheral blood mononuclear cells (PBMCs), obtained at new diagnosis, from a patient treated with antithyroid drugs. These receptors all stem from a man aged 25 to 45 with Graves disease. Both conserved end residues are part of each CDR3. D genes are given only for firm matches. Rows give clone size only sometimes, using once, few, many, or a class for an expanded clone.

>few|NA|TRBV7-2|TRBJ1-1
TGTGCCAGCAGCCTAGCGGAAGGGACTGAAGCTTTCTTT
CASSLAEGTEAFF
>few|TRBD2|TRBV12-3/TRBV12-4|TRBJ2-1
TGTGCCAGCAGCTCCGGGACTAGCGGGAGTGGGGTCTCCTACAATGAGCAGTTCTTC
CASSSGTSGSGVSYNEQFF
>many|NA|TRBV3-1|TRBJ2-1
TGTGCCAGCAGATCCCAGTCAGGTGGTGAGCAGTTCTTC
CASRSQSGGEQFF
>many|NA|TRBV13|TRBJ1-1
TGTGCCAGCAACCCGCCGGGACGGCCTGAAGCTTTCTTT
CASNPPGRPEAFF
>many|TRBD1|TRBV27|TRBJ1-2
TGTGCCAGCAGTGTTCTCGGACAGGGATATTATGGCTACACCTTC
CASSVLGQGYYGYTF
>many|NA|TRBV24-1|TRBJ1-2
TGTGCCACCAGTGACACGGACAGCTATGGCTACACCTTC
CATSDTDSYGYTF
>NA|TRBD2|TRBV7-3|TRBJ2-1
TGTGCCAGCCGAACTCAAGTAGCGGGAGACAATGAGCAGTTCTTC
CASRTQVAGDNEQFF
>many|NA|TRBV29-1|TRBJ2-7
TGCAGCGTTGTAGTGGCCGCCTCCTACGAGCAGTACTTC
CSVVVAASYEQYF
>NA|TRBD1|TRBV19|TRBJ2-5
TGTGCCAGTACCCCGACAGGGTGGCAAGAGACCCAGTACTTC
CASTPTGWQETQYF
>few|NA|TRBV5-5|TRBJ2-6
TGTGCCAGCAGCTTGAGGCGTAACTCCGGGGCCAACGTCCTGACTTTC
CASSLRRNSGANVLTF
>many|NA|TRBV5-4|TRBJ1-1
TGTGCCAGCAGCTTACTGACGAACACTGAAGCTTTCTTT
CASSLLTNTEAFF
>few|NA|TRBV11-2|TRBJ1-1
TGTGCCAGCAGCCCCCCAGGGCCGCAAAGCCGTGACACTGAAGCTTTCTTT
CASSPPGPQSRDTEAFF
>NA|TRBD2|TRBV24-1|TRBJ2-5
TGTGCCACCAGTGATTTCGGGGGAGGGCAAGAGACCCAGTACTTC
CATSDFGGGQETQYF
>NA|NA|TRBV20-1|TRBJ2-7
TGCAGTGCTAGAGGGGACTTTTTGACAGGCACCTCCTACGAGCAGTACTTC
CSARGDFLTGTSYEQYF
>many|NA|TRBV27|TRBJ2-3
TGTGCCAGCAGTTTTTGGACCACAGATACGCAGTATTTT
CASSFWTTDTQYF
>NA|NA|TRBV3-1|TRBJ2-4
TGTGCCAGCAGCCAGGGGGCGAGTCCCCTTGATTATAACATTCAGTACTTC
CASSQGASPLDYNIQYF
>many|TRBD2|TRBV28|TRBJ2-1
TGTGCCAGCAGTTTCGGCGGGAGTGCTCGCGAGCAGTTCTTC
CASSFGGSAREQFF
>NA|NA|TRBV7-8|TRBJ2-6
TGTGCCAGCAGTTACAGCAGCTCTGGGGCCAACGTCCTGACTTTC
CASSYSSSGANVLTF
>many|NA|TRBV27|TRBJ1-5
TGTGCCAGCAGTCCCTTCGAAAGCGGCAATCAGCCCCAGCATTTT
CASSPFESGNQPQHF
>few|NA|TRBV29-1|TRBJ1-2
TGCAGCGCCATCGGGGGGGGTATCGATGGCTACACCTTC
CSAIGGGIDGYTF
>many|NA|TRBV11-1|TRBJ1-1
TGTGCCAGCAGCTTCAGTTATGGGAACACTGAAGCTTTCTTT
CASSFSYGNTEAFF
>many|NA|TRBV11-2|TRBJ2-2
TGTGCCAGCAGCTCCCTTCGTGAGGGGACCGGGGAGCTGTTTTTT
CASSSLREGTGELFF
>many|NA|TRBV12-3/TRBV12-4|TRBJ1-1
TGTGCCAGCTCACCTGACCTGAACACTGAAGCTTTCTTT
CASSPDLNTEAFF
>many|NA|TRBV12-3/TRBV12-4|TRBJ1-5
TGTGCCAGCACTTCGACGGACATTTGGGGCAATCAGCCCCAGCATTTT
CASTSTDIWGNQPQHF
>many|NA|TRBV11-2|TRBJ2-1
TGTGCCAGCAGCTTATACGCGAGCGTGGATGAGCAGTTCTTC
CASSLYASVDEQFF
>many|TRBD2|TRBV12-3/TRBV12-4|TRBJ2-5
TGTGCCACGAGGCGGGAGGGCCGGGAGACCCAGTACTTC
CATRREGRETQYF
>many|NA|TRBV6-5|TRBJ2-7
TGTGCCAGCAGTTACTCGATACTGGGCTACGAGCAGTACTTC
CASSYSILGYEQYF
>many|NA|TRBV20-1|TRBJ2-1
TGCAGTGCTAGCGGGAGCACGAATGAGCAGTTCTTC
CSASGSTNEQFF
>few|NA|TRBV20-1|TRBJ1-5
TGCAGTTCCGGAGGGGGGGATCAGCCCCAGCATTTT
CSSGGGDQPQHF
>many|NA|TRBV2|TRBJ2-7
TGTGCCAGCATCTCGGGACCGATTGCCTACGAGCAGTACTTC
CASISGPIAYEQYF
>once|NA|TRBV29-1|TRBJ1-2
TGCAGCTCGCCTGACGTTTCCCTTTATGGCTACACCTTC
CSSPDVSLYGYTF
>many|NA|TRBV7-2|TRBJ2-2
TGTGCCAGCAGCTACATCCGCCCGACCGGGGAGCTGTTTTTT
CASSYIRPTGELFF
>many|NA|TRBV5-1|TRBJ2-3
TGCGCCAGCAGCCACGCGACAGCCAGGAGTACAGATACGCAGTATTTT
CASSHATARSTDTQYF
>many|TRBD1|TRBV7-9|TRBJ1-3
TGTGCCAGCAGCCCTGGACAGGGGAGCTCTGGAAACACCATATATTTT
CASSPGQGSSGNTIYF
>many|NA|TRBV4-2|TRBJ1-5
TGTGCCAGCAGCCATTATAGCAATCAGCCCCAGCATTTT
CASSHYSNQPQHF
>many|NA|TRBV20-1|TRBJ2-7
TGCAGTGTGCCGGGCCAAGATACCTACGAGCAGTACTTC
CSVPGQDTYEQYF
>NA|NA|TRBV6-1|TRBJ1-3
TGTGCCAGCACAGGAAGGGACCTCTCTGGAAACACCATATATTTT
CASTGRDLSGNTIYF
>many|TRBD1|TRBV30|TRBJ1-1
TGTGCCTGGAGTCTGGACAGGGACACTGAAGCTTTCTTT
CAWSLDRDTEAFF
>few|NA|TRBV7-9|TRBJ1-1
TGTGCCAGCAGCCAAATAAAGGAGACTGAAGCTTTCTTT
CASSQIKETEAFF
>few|TRBD2|TRBV30|TRBJ2-6
TGTGCCTGGGGACTAGCGGGCTCTGGGGCCAACGTCCTGACTTTC
CAWGLAGSGANVLTF
>many|NA|TRBV3-1|TRBJ2-5
TGTGCCAGCAGCCAAGTCATGAGGAGAGAGACCCAGTACTTC
CASSQVMRRETQYF
>NA|NA|TRBV3-1|TRBJ1-2
TGTGCCAGCAGCCCAGCGAGTAACTTTGGCTACACCTTC
CASSPASNFGYTF
>few|TRBD2|TRBV9|TRBJ2-3
TGTGCCAGCAGCCCCCGTGCGGGGGGGGGTACGCAGTATTTT
CASSPRAGGGTQYF
>few|NA|TRBV29-1|TRBJ2-7
TGCAGCGTTGGGGGTACTCACGAGCAGTACTTC
CSVGGTHEQYF
>few|NA|TRBV10-2|TRBJ2-7
TGCGCCAGCAGCCCAAAGGGGCGGGTGAGCTCCTACGAGCAGTACTTC
CASSPKGRVSSYEQYF
>NA|NA|TRBV29-1|TRBJ2-1
TGCAGCGTTGTCGGGTATAGCTCCTACAATGAGCAGTTCTTC
CSVVGYSSYNEQFF